This TCR beta chain was captured in a study of shared clonotypes between healthy human individuals. Study results and limitations: It was observed that roughly 5.1% of naive CD4 clonotypes were shared across a handful of donors. Enrolling few donors narrowed the genetic and exposure-history diversity that was represented.

Concerning this clone itself: Its antigen remains unknown.

Only in-frame clones appear in the TCRdb table, and some are missing; sequencing was by immunoSEQ multiplex PCR. Of around 600,000 clones in the sample, more than 95% were seen once. The V gene's germline CDR1 is MDHEN and CDR2 SYDVKM. The V end was cut by 3 bases, the J end by 8 bases, with 13 bases between. The CDR3 is made up of 13 amino acids. This TCR was sampled from a woman aged 25 to 39 in good health. Sequencing was carried out using naive CD4+ T cells sorted from blood. Subset here: CD45RA+ positively selected. The chain links TRBV28 to TRBJ1-1; possible D gene TRBD1, 5 bases. The CDR3 loop is CASSLTGTGEAFF. The CDR3 DNA is TGTGCCAGCAGTTTGACGGGGACGGGGGAAGCTTTCTTT. The full variable domain, rest sourced from reference TRBV28 and TRBJ1-1, is DVKVTQSSRYLVKRTGEKVFLECVQDMDHENMFWYRQDPGLGLRLIYFSYDVKMKEKGDIPEGYSVSREKKERFSLILESASTNQTSMYLCASSLTGTGEAFFGQGTRLTVV.